The 25 T cell receptor beta chains listed next were all sequenced from one sample in a study of identical twins. TCRdb analysed the 5' RACE reads with MiXCR anew, one entry per CDR3 protein. The sample shows fewer than 500,000 distinct CDR3 sequences, 13% to 15% of them seen only once. This sample was shared with a second study, whose subject was yellow fever vaccine responses in identical twins.

The sample taken for sequencing was CD4+ T cells sorted from blood. Receptors originate from a woman aged 18-30 years in good health.

The chain is built from TRBV6-1 and TRBJ2-7; TRBD2 agrees at 12 bases. The V gene end was trimmed by 7 bases and the J gene end by 1 base; junction bases not matched to a gene: 11. CDR1 is MNHNS, CDR2 SASEGT, per germline. CDR3 length: 17 amino acids. The CDR3 spells CASTRTRTSGASYEQYF. The CDR3 region has the DNA TGTGCCAGCACCAGAACCCGGACTAGCGGGGCGTCCTACGAGCAGTACTTC.

This clonotype appeared many times. The rearrangement joins TRBV15 to TRBJ2-1; 10 nucleotides line up with TRBD2. The CDR3 consists of 15 residues. V shed 2 bases and J 5 bases; nucleotides not matched to a gene: 3. Per germline, CDR1 LNHNV and CDR2 YYDKDF (reference sequence). The CDR3: CATSRNGLADNEQFF. In DNA, the CDR3 is TGTGCCACCAGCAGAAACGGACTAGCGGACAATGAGCAGTTCTTC.

This clonotype occurred a few times. The J gene is TRBJ2-1, the V gene TRBV6-1; TRBD2 aligns across 10 bases. V shed 5 bases and J 8 bases; nucleotides not matched to a gene: 3. CDR1 is MNHNS and CDR2 is SASEGT in the germline V gene. This CDR3 comprises 13 residues. CDR3 nucleotide sequence: TGTGCCAGCAGTCTGACTAGCGGGTATGAGCAGTTCTTC. Its protein product is CASSLTSGYEQFF.

This clonotype was seen only a few times. This sequence joins TRBV6-5 and TRBJ2-5, with unresolved D. This CDR3 is built from 12 residues. Trimming took off 1 base at V and 4 bases at J, with 4 bases between the two ends. Germline loops: CDR1 MNHEY, CDR2 SVGAGI. In DNA form, the CDR3 reads TGTGCCAGCAGTTACTGGGGAGAGACCCAGTACTTC. Encoded protein: CASSYWGETQYF.

This clonotype was counted between two and nine times. The rearrangement uses TRBV7-8 and TRBJ2-5, with D possibly TRBD2 on 5 matching bases. Between the trimmed V and J ends, which lost 4 bases and 2 bases, there was a span of 14 bases. Germline CDR1 and CDR2: SGHVS and FQNEAQ. CDR3 length: 15 amino acids. The CDR3 nucleotides read TGTGCCAGCAGCTCCCTAGCAGATTCACAAGAGACCCAGTACTTC. Residues: CASSSLADSQETQYF.

The chain couples TRBV4-2 to TRBJ2-7, with 9 bases aligning to TRBD2. The CDR3 loop spans 14 amino acids. Germline CDR1 LGHNA, CDR2 YNFKEQ. J was trimmed by 4 bases and V by 3 bases; bases with no gene match: 4. CDR3 DNA: TGTGCCAGCAGCCACAGCCTAGCGGGGTACGAGCAGTACTTC. Translation gives CASSHSLAGYEQYF.

V usage is TRBV4-3 and J usage is TRBJ2-7; perhaps TRBD1 as D (5 bases). The V gene lost 0 bases and the J gene lost 12 bases, with 18 bases spanning the gap. The CDR3 is 14 residues long. From germline, CDR1 is LGHNA and CDR2 YSLEER. The CDR3 nucleotides read TGCGCCAGCAGCCAAGACTCGGACATCACTCCAAGGTACTTC. Its translation is CASSQDSDITPRYF.

There are a few counts of this clonotype. This rearrangement joins TRBV24-1 to TRBJ1-2; unclear D gene. Deletions cut 10 bases from V and 4 bases from J, with 15 bases between. Germline assignment: CDR1 KGHDR and CDR2 SFDVKD. This CDR3 region has 13 residues. The CDR3 region is CATTGVSVYGYTF. The CDR3 coding sequence is TGTGCCACAACCGGGGTATCGGTCTATGGCTACACCTTC.

The chain uses TRBV2 and TRBJ2-5; tentative D call: TRBD1 (5 bases). The germline V gene encodes CDR1 SNHLY and CDR2 FYNNEI. The CDR3 length is 13 residues. Trimming pared 5 bases from V and 5 bases from J, leaving 12 bases between. CDR3 in DNA: TGTGCCAGCAGTCGACAGCGATGGGAGACCCAGTACTTC. Protein product: CASSRQRWETQYF.

At least ten counts were recorded for this clonotype. V usage is TRBV20-1 and J usage is TRBJ2-7; D may match TRBD1 or TRBD2 (5 bases each). The germline CDR1 and CDR2 sequences are DFQATT and SNEGSKA (reference sequence). This CDR3 comprises 12 residues. V lost 1 base to trimming and J lost 6 bases, with 10 bases between them. The CDR3 protein is CSARVRGAEQYF. CDR3 sequence (DNA): TGCAGTGCTAGAGTTCGAGGGGCCGAGCAGTACTTC.

This clonotype was counted between two and nine times. The chain recombines TRBV7-6 with TRBJ1-1, with unresolved D. The CDR3 totals 15 residues. Germline V gene data show CDR1 as SGHVS and CDR2 as FNYEAQ. The V end lost 2 bases, the J end lost 2 bases, and 12 bases lay between the germline ends. The CDR3 DNA sequence: TGTGCCAGCAGCTTAAGCCCACGAAGTAACACTGAAGCTTTCTTT. This gives the protein CASSLSPRSNTEAFF.

V and J are TRBV5-1 and TRBJ2-7; no definite D call. V was cut by 10 bases and J by 2 bases, with 19 bases left in between. CDR1 is SGHRS and CDR2 is YFSETQ in the germline V gene. The CDR3 has 14 amino acids. The DNA of the CDR3 is TGCGCCTCGTCGGACGGCAGGACCACCTACGAGCAGTACTTC. Translated: CASSDGRTTYEQYF.

This clonotype has at least ten counts. V is TRBV28 and J is TRBJ1-5; tentatively, D is TRBD1 (5 bases). In germline, CDR1 is MDHEN, CDR2 SYDVKM. CDR3 length: 15 amino acids. V was cut by 6 bases and J by 3 bases, with 15 bases left in between. The chain's CDR3 is CASSPDTLLNQPQHF. Here the CDR3 DNA reads TGTGCCAGCAGCCCGGACACCTTACTCAATCAGCCCCAGCATTTT.

The chain has TRBV10-3 and TRBJ2-7, with 8 bases lining up with TRBD1. The CDR3 is 17 amino acids. J lost 8 bases, V lost 3 bases, and 18 bases had no gene match. Germline CDR1 is ENHRY and CDR2 is SYGVKD. The CDR3 region is CAISDPDREGAPRQQYF. The CDR3 region has the DNA TGTGCCATCAGTGACCCGGACAGGGAAGGAGCCCCACGCCAGCAGTACTTC.

The rearrangement joins TRBV30 to TRBJ1-1; no reliable D call. V lost 4 bases, J lost 4 bases, and 13 bases lay in between. The CDR3 totals 13 residues. Germline assignment: CDR1 GTSNPN and CDR2 SVGIG (reference sequence). In DNA, the CDR3 is TGTGCCTGGACATATTGGGAAGGCACTGAAGCTTTCTTT. Its protein product is CAWTYWEGTEAFF.

About this clonotype itself: An end of the junction does not agree with germline; a read error may underlie this. The V gene is TRBV6-1, the J gene TRBJ2-5; D is unresolved. This CDR3 spans 13 amino acids. CDR1 is MNHNS and CDR2 is SASEGT in the germline V gene. DNA for the CDR3: TGTGCCAGCAGCACCGTCAACCAAGGGACCCAGTACTTC. Translating it yields CASSTVNQGTQYF.

The chain employs TRBV30 and TRBJ2-7; the D gene is possibly TRBD1 (6 bases). This CDR3 has 15 residues. CDR1 and CDR2 (germline): GTSNPN, SVGIG (reference sequence). The ends were cut back, 0 bases at V and 7 bases at J, with 19 bases in the middle. The CDR3 here is CAWSVDWGIRGEQYF. For the CDR3, the DNA is TGTGCCTGGAGTGTCGACTGGGGCATAAGGGGGGAGCAGTACTTC.

This clonotype was seen at least ten times. The rearrangement uses TRBV7-2 and TRBJ2-2, with TRBD1 matching 8 bases. Germline assignment: CDR1 SGHTA and CDR2 FQGNSA. The CDR3 is 14 residues long. Germline trimming cut 3 bases from V and 4 bases from J; bases unmatched to any gene: 1. The CDR3 spells CASSLTGVTGELFF. The CDR3 nucleotides read TGTGCCAGCAGCTTGACAGGGGTCACCGGGGAGCTGTTTTTT.

At least ten counts were recorded for this clonotype. This rearrangement joins TRBV4-1 to TRBJ1-2; D is uncertain. The CDR3 has 14 amino acids. The V gene's germline CDR1 is MGHRA and CDR2 YSYEKL. V was pared by 2 bases and J by 0 bases, with 7 bases between. As DNA, the CDR3 is TGCGCCAGCAGCCAACAGGAAACTAACTATGGCTACACCTTC. Its protein product is CASSQQETNYGYTF.

This clonotype was seen many times. Written as DNA, the CDR3 is TGTGCCAGCAGCCAAGAACCCGAACCCCTCCACTTT. Its protein product is CASSQEPEPLHF. This chain connects TRBV3-1 to TRBJ1-6; D gene unclear. V lost 0 bases, J lost 12 bases, and 6 bases lay in between. The CDR3 extends over 12 amino acids. Germline V lookup: CDR1 LGHDT, CDR2 YNNKEL (reference sequence).

There are a few counts of this clonotype. The J gene is TRBJ2-5, the V gene TRBV5-1; TRBD2 matches at 8 bases. Germline trimming cut 4 bases from V and 1 base from J; bases unmatched to any gene: 6. Germline assignment: CDR1 SGHRS and CDR2 YFSETQ. The CDR3 is made up of 15 amino acids. CDR3 sequence (DNA): TGCGCCAGCAGCCGCCGGGGGGGCTTCCAAGAGACCCAGTACTTC. Protein sequence: CASSRRGGFQETQYF.

Regarding this clonotype: The junction differs from germline at one of its ends, possibly a read error. The chain links TRBV11-2 to TRBJ2-2; D remains ambiguous. This CDR3 has 15 amino acids. Germline-derived CDR1 and CDR2 are SGHAT and FQNNGV. The CDR3 DNA reads as TGTGCCAGTAGCTTAGATTTGGCTACCACCGGGGAGCTGTTTTTT. This gives the protein CASSLDLATTGELFF.

J is TRBJ2-3 and V is TRBV29-1; D gene ambiguous. The V gene lost 1 base and the J gene lost 7 bases, with 12 bases spanning the gap. The CDR3 loop spans 13 amino acids. CDR1 and CDR2 (germline): SQVTM, ANQGSEA. CDR3 coding DNA: TGCAGCGTTGAAGCCAGGCTCGGTTATACGCAGTATTTT. Its protein product is CSVEARLGYTQYF.

This clonotype was recorded many times. The V gene is TRBV15, the J gene TRBJ2-7; 10 bases line up with TRBD2. There are 15 residues in the CDR3. Germline V gene lookup returns CDR1 LNHNV and CDR2 YYDKDF (reference sequence). After removal of 3 bases from V and 4 bases from J, the junction contained 6 bases not matched to a gene. For the CDR3, the DNA is TGTGCCACCAGCAGCATACTAGCGGGGTCTTACGAGCAGTACTTC. Translating gives CATSSILAGSYEQYF.

There are a few counts of this clonotype. The V gene is TRBV6-1, the J gene TRBJ2-3; a possible D gene is TRBD2 (6 bases). This CDR3 spans 13 amino acids. Per the germline V gene, CDR1 is MNHNS and CDR2 is SASEGT. The V gene lost 10 bases and the J gene lost 2 bases, with 13 bases spanning the gap. CDR3 protein: CATRAGLTDTQYF. The CDR3 coding sequence is TGTGCCACCAGAGCGGGCCTCACAGATACGCAGTATTTT.